This T cell receptor (beta chain) stems from a study of T cells in Graves' hyperthyroidism and ophthalmopathy. V lost 6 bases, J lost 5 bases, and 20 bases lay in between. The germline V gene has CDR1 MNHEY and CDR2 SVGEGT. The CDR3 is 15 amino acids. Using RNA transcripts as the source, TCR beta CDR3 regions were amplified. With the HTBI primer set, the TCR CDR3 went through a first round of RT-PCR. One entry per CDR3 protein results from TCRdb running MiXCR on the multiplex PCR reads. The data show roughly 740,000 distinct CDR3 sequences, approximately 16% seen once. This clonotype was sampled from a man between 18 and 29 years old with Graves' hyperthyroidism. This rearrangement joins TRBV6-2 or TRBV6-3 to TRBJ2-7, with D perhaps matching TRBD2 (5 bases). The sequencing sample was made of blood. The CDR3 loop is CASSNPGEKKDEQYF. The CDR3 DNA reads as TGTGCCAGCAGCAACCCTGGGGAGAAGAAAGACGAGCAGTACTTC.